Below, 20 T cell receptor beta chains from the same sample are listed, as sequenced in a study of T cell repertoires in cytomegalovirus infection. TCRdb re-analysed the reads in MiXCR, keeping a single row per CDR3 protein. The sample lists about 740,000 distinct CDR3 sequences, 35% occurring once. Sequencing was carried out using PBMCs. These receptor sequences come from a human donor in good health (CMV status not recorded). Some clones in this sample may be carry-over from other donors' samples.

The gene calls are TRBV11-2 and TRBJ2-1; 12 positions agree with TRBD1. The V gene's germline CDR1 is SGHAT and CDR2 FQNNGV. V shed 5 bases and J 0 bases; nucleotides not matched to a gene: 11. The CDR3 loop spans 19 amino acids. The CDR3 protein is CASSLTRDRGLSSYNEQFF. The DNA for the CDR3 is TGTGCCAGCAGCCTAACCAGGGACAGGGGGCTATCCTCCTACAATGAGCAGTTCTTC.

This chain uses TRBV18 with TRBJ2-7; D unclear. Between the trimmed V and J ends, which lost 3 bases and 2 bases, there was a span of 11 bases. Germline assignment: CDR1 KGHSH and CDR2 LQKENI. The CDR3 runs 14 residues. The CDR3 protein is CASSPRQTTYEQYF. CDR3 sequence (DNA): TGTGCCAGCTCACCTCGGCAAACGACCTACGAGCAGTACTTC.

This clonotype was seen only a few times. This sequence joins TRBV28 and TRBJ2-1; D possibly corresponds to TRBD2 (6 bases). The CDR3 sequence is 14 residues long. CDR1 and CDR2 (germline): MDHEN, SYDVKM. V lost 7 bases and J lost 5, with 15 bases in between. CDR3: CASISGTPNNEQFF. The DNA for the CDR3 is TGTGCCAGCATTTCCGGGACTCCCAACAATGAGCAGTTCTTC.

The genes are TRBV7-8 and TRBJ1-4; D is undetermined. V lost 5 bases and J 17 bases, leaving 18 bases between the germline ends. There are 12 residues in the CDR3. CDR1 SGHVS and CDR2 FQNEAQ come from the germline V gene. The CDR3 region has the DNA TGTGCCAGCAGCCGACTTCTCGGCCCCTGCTTTTTT. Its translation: CASSRLLGPCFF.

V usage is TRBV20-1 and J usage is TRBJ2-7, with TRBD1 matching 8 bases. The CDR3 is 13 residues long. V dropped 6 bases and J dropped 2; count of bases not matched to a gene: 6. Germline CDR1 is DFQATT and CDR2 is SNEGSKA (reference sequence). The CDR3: CSAGTGRTYEQYF. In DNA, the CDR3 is TGCAGTGCCGGGACAGGCCGAACCTACGAGCAGTACTTC.

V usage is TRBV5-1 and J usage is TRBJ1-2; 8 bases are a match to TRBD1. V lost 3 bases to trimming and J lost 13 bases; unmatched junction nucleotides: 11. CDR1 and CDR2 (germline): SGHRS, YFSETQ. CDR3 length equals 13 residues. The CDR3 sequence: CASSSTGQDKGTF. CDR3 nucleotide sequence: TGCGCCAGCAGCTCCACGGGACAGGATAAAGGCACCTTC.

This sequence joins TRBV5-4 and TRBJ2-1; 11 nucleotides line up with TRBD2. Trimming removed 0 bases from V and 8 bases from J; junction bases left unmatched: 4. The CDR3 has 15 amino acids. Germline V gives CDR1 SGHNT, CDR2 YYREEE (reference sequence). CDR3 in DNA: TGTGCCAGCAGCTTGGCTCTGGGACTAGCGGATGAGCAGTTCTTC. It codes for CASSLALGLADEQFF.

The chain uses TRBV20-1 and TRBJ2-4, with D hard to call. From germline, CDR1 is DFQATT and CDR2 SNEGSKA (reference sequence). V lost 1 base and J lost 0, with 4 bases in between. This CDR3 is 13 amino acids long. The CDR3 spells CSARGTAKNIQYF. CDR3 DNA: TGCAGTGCTAGAGGGACAGCCAAAAACATTCAGTACTTC.

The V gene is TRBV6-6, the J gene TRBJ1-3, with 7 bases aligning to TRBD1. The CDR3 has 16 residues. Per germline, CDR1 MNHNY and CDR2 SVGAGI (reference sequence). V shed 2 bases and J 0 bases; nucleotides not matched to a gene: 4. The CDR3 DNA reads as TGTGCCAGCAGTTACCCGACAGGGAACTCTGGAAACACCATATATTTT. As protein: CASSYPTGNSGNTIYF.

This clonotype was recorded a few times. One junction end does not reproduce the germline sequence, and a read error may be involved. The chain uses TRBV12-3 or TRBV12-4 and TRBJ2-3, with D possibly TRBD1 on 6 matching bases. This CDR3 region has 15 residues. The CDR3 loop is CASNLQGRGTDTQYF. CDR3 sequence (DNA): TGTGCCAGCAATTTACAGGGTCGCGGCACAGATACGCAGTATTTT.

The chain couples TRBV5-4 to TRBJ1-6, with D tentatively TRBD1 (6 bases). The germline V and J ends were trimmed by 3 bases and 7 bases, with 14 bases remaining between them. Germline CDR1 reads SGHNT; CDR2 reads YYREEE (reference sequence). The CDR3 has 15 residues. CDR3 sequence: CASSSSSDRNSPLHF. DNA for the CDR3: TGTGCCAGCAGCTCGTCGTCTGACAGGAATTCACCCCTCCACTTT.

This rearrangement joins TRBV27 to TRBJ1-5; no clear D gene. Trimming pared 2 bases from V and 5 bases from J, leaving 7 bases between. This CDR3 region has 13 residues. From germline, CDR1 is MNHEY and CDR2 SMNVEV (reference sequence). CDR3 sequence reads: CASSLLRDQPQHF. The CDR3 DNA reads TGTGCCAGCAGTTTACTTAGGGATCAGCCCCAGCATTTT.

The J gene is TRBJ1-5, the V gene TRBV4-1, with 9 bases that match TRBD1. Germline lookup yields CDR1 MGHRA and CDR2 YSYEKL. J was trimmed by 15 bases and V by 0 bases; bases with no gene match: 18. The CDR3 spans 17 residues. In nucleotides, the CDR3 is TGCGCCAGCAGCCAAGACATCCGGGACAGGGAGGGAGCATATCGGCATTTT. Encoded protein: CASSQDIRDREGAYRHF.

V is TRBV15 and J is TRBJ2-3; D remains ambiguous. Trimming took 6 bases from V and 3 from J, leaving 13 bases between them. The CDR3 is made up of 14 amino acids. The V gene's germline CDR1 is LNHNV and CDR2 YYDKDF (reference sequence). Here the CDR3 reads CATSSWTLTDTQYF. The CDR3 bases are TGTGCCACCAGTAGCTGGACCCTTACAGATACGCAGTATTTT.

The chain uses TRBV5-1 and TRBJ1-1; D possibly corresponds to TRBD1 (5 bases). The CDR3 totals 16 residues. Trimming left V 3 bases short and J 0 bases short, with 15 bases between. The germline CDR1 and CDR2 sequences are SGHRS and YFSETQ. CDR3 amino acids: CASSWGRGVLNTEAFF. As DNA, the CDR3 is TGCGCCAGCAGCTGGGGGAGAGGGGTCTTGAACACTGAAGCTTTCTTT.

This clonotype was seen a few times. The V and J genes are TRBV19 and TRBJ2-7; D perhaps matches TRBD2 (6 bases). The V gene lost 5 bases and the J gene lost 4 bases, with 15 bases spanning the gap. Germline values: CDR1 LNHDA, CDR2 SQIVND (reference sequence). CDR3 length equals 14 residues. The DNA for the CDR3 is TGTGCCAGTAGTCGACTGACTAGACCGTACGAGCAGTACTTC. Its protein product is CASSRLTRPYEQYF.

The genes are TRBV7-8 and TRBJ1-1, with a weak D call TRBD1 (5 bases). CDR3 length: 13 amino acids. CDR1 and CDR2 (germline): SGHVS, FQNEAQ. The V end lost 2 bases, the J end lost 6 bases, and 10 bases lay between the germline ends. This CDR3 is CASSLSGEAEAFF. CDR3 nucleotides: TGTGCCAGCAGCTTATCGGGGGAAGCTGAAGCTTTCTTT.

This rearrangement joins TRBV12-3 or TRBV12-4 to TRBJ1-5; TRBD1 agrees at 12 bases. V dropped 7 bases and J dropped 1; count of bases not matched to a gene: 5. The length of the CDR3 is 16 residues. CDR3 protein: CASNRDRGPSNQPQHF. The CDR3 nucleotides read TGTGCCAGCAACCGGGACAGGGGGCCGAGCAATCAGCCCCAGCATTTT.

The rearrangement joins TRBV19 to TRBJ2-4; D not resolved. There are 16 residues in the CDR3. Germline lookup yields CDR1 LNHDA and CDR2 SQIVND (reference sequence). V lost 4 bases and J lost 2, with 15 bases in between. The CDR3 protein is CASSTPGDWTKNIQYF. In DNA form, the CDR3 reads TGTGCCAGTAGTACCCCAGGAGACTGGACCAAAAACATTCAGTACTTC.

CDR3 coding DNA: TGTGCCACCGATAGGACTAGCGGGAGGGGCAATGAGCAGTTCTTC. Encoded protein: CATDRTSGRGNEQFF. The V and J genes are TRBV24-1 and TRBJ2-1, with 15 positions matching TRBD2. V was pared by 9 bases and J by 6 bases, with 5 bases of the junction left unmatched. This CDR3 spans 15 amino acids. The germline V gene encodes CDR1 KGHDR and CDR2 SFDVKD.